This T cell receptor (beta chain) was captured by sequencing in a study of blood T cell repertoires in COVID-19. Study-level background: Acute and convalescent COVID-19 samples came from the United States, Italy and Spain. From T cells, B-cell-depleted T cells, or PBMCs came the material, which was cDNA or gDNA.

Original processing methods: For nucleated cells, counts were estimated from reference gene primer amplification. Assay used: immunoSEQ multiplex PCR; TCRdb lists only in-frame clones, some missing. V and J calls and clone size are given by that table; D and trimming were obtained from the DNA. The sample yields fewer than 110,000 clones, about 90% seen once. Germline V lookup: CDR1 LNHDA, CDR2 SQIVND (reference sequence). V gave up 2 bases and J gave up 4 bases, with 9 bases separating them. The CDR3 runs to 13 residues. What was sequenced was peripheral blood. The receptor was derived from a man aged 35-49 years with active or convalescent COVID-19. The V gene is TRBV19, the J gene TRBJ2-7, with a tentative D call TRBD2 (5 bases). The CDR3, as DNA: TGTGCCAGTAGTATACCGGGAAGGTACGAGCAGTACTTC. It yields the protein CASSIPGRYEQYF.